One sample yielded the 10 T cell receptor beta chains listed below, sequenced in a study of cytomegalovirus exposure and HLA in healthy donors. The study ran its PCR with 60 Vbeta and 13 Jbeta primers. Repertoires were generated with immunoSEQ multiplex PCR, while TCRdb's copy carries only in-frame clones and drops some. The table includes 150,000 or so clones, approximately 80% detected once. The specimen sequenced was PBMCs. These receptors all stem from a woman aged 40 to 50 in good health and CMV-seropositive.

J is TRBJ2-1 and V is TRBV4-1, with 10 bases fitting TRBD2. Germline V CDR1 and CDR2: MGHRA, YSYEKL. The CDR3 has 15 residues. V gave up 4 bases and J gave up 5 bases; unmatched junction bases: 5. CDR3 protein: CASSPPSGRDNEQFF. The CDR3 nucleotides read TGCGCCAGCAGCCCACCCAGCGGGAGGGACAATGAGCAGTTCTTC.

Notes on this clone: The sample contains more than one DNA sequence encoding this CDR3. The chain combines TRBV30 with TRBJ2-3, with TRBD2 matching 10 bases. V shed 0 bases, J shed 4 bases, and the junction held 7 bases outside the gene matches. Germline-derived CDR1 and CDR2 are GTSNPN and SVGIG (reference sequence). The CDR3 sequence is 16 residues long. Here the CDR3 DNA reads TGTGCCTGGAGTGTAGGGCTAGCGGGAGTCCCAGATACGCAGTATTTT. Its protein is CAWSVGLAGVPDTQYF. The whole variable domain, filled in from reference TRBV30 and TRBJ2-3, reads SQTIHQWPATLVQPVGSPLSLECTVEGTSNPNLYWYRQAAGRGLQLLFYSVGIGQISSEVPQNLSASRPQDRQFILSSKKLLLSDSGFYLCAWSVGLAGVPDTQYFGPGTRLTVL.

CDR3 in amino acids: CASSPSGRAFFSYNEQFF. For the CDR3, the DNA is TGTGCCAGCAGCCCTAGCGGGAGGGCCTTCTTCTCCTACAATGAGCAGTTCTTC. V gene TRBV7-9 combines with J gene TRBJ2-1; TRBD2 matches 12 bases. Trimming removed 5 bases from V and 0 bases from J; junction bases left unmatched: 8. Germline-derived CDR1 and CDR2 are SEHNR and FQNEAQ (reference sequence). The CDR3 contains 18 residues.

The chain combines TRBV21-1 with TRBJ2-7; the D call TRBD2 from the table was never checked on the DNA. TRBV21-1 is tagged as a pseudogene. The CDR3 has 14 residues. DNA of the CDR3: TGTGCCAGCAGCACTAGCGGCAACGATCACGAGCAGTACTTC. Its protein product is CASSTSGNDHEQYF.

The CDR3 spells CASSFFDRAYEQYF. CDR3 nucleotide sequence: TGTGCCAGCAGCTTTTTTGACAGGGCCTACGAGCAGTACTTC. The gene calls are TRBV13 and TRBJ2-7; the match to TRBD1 covers 7 bases. The CDR3 has 14 amino acids. Germline CDR1 is PRHDT and CDR2 is FYEKMQ (reference sequence). Unmatched junction bases numbered 4, after V lost 3 bases and J lost 2 bases.

CDR3: CASASGGRNIQYF. Written as DNA, the CDR3 is TGTGCCAGCGCCTCGGGGGGGAGAAACATTCAGTACTTC. The chain joins TRBV28 to TRBJ2-4; TRBD2 matches at 8 bases. The CDR3 runs 13 residues. Germline V gene lookup returns CDR1 MDHEN and CDR2 SYDVKM. V trimming: 8 bases; J trimming: 6 bases; junction bases outside the gene matches: 6.

The chain joins TRBV5-4 to TRBJ2-1, with 11 positions matching TRBD2. Germline lookup yields CDR1 SGHNT and CDR2 YYREEE (reference sequence). The ends lost 4 bases at V and 4 bases at J; junction bases unmatched: 4. The CDR3 has 15 amino acids. This CDR3 reads CASSPRTSGYNEQFF. DNA for the CDR3: TGTGCCAGCAGCCCACGGACTAGCGGGTACAATGAGCAGTTCTTC.

As regards this clone: The same CDR3 can be traced to other DNA sequences in this sample. The chain recombines TRBV5-1 with TRBJ1-1, with 7 bases that match TRBD1. Germline V gene lookup returns CDR1 SGHRS and CDR2 YFSETQ. The CDR3 has 15 amino acids. V trimming: 0 bases; J trimming: 2 bases; junction bases outside the gene matches: 4. This CDR3 is CASSLAGTANTEAFF. As DNA, the CDR3 is TGCGCCAGCAGCTTGGCCGGGACAGCTAACACTGAAGCTTTCTTT.

The chain joins TRBV18 to TRBJ1-1, with 7 bases that match TRBD1. V lost 0 bases to trimming and J lost 4 bases; unmatched junction nucleotides: 2. CDR1 is KGHSH and CDR2 is LQKENI in the germline V gene. The CDR3 consists of 14 residues. CDR3 loop: CASSPPGGVTEAFF. The DNA for the CDR3 is TGTGCCAGCTCACCACCAGGGGGCGTCACTGAAGCTTTCTTT. Combining the CDR3 with reference TRBV18 and TRBJ1-1 gives the whole variable domain NAGVMQNPRHLVRRRGQEARLRCSPMKGHSHVYWYRQLPEEGLKFMVYLQKENIIDESGMPKERFSAEFPKEGPSILRIQQVVRGDSAAYFCASSPPGGVTEAFFGQGTRLTVV.

Notes on this clone: One end of the junction varies from germline; a read error may be responsible. This specimen includes other DNA sequences encoding the same CDR3. The chain combines TRBV2 with TRBJ2-7; D is perhaps TRBD1 (5 bases). The CDR3 runs to 13 residues. CDR1 SNHLY and CDR2 FYNNEI come from the germline V gene. The CDR3: CASTVYPRGEQYF. CDR3 sequence (DNA): TGCGCCAGCACCGTCTACCCAAGGGGCGAGCAGTACTTC.